This TCR beta chain was sequenced for a study of blood T cell repertoires in COVID-19. Turning to the study itself: Material from acute and convalescent COVID-19 was sourced from the United States, Italy and Spain. PBMCs, B-cell-depleted T cells, or T cells provided the cDNA or gDNA that made up the material.

Under the authors' procedure: By means of reference gene primer amplification, nucleated cell counts were estimated. Sequenced by immunoSEQ multiplex PCR; TCRdb stores in-frame clones only, minus some. D and trimming come from the DNA, and the V and J calls and clone size come from that table. The sample shows some 150,000 clones, approximately 86% of them seen only once. Germline V gene data show CDR1 as SEHNR and CDR2 as FQNEAQ (reference sequence). V trimming: 4 bases; J trimming: 5 bases; junction bases outside the gene matches: 8. The CDR3 is 16 amino acids. The J gene is TRBJ1-4, the V gene TRBV7-9; 9 bases are a match to TRBD1. Sequencing was carried out using peripheral blood. The receptor comes from a man aged 55 to 69 who had recovered from COVID-19. This CDR3 is CASSSGQGSKNEKLFF. In DNA, the CDR3 is TGTGCCAGCAGCTCCGGACAGGGGAGCAAAAATGAAAAACTGTTTTTT. Full variable domain (outside the CDR3, taken from reference TRBV7-9 and TRBJ1-4): DTGVSQNPRHKITKRGQNVTFRCDPISEHNRLYWYRQTLGQGPEFLTYFQNEAQLEKSRLLSDRFSAERPKGSFSTLEIQRTEQGDSAMYLCASSSGQGSKNEKLFFGSGTQLSVL.